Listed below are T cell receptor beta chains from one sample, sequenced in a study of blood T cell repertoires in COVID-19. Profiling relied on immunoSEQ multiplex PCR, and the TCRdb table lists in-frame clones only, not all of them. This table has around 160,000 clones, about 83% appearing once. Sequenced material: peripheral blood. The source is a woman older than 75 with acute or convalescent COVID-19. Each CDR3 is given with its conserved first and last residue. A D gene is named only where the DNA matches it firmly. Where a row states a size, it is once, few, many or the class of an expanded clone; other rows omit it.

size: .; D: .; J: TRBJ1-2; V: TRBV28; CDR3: CASSLLNYGYTF; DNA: TGTGCCAGCAGCCTTTTAAACTATGGCTACACCTTC
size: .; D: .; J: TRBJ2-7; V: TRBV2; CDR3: CASSDSLAGYEQYF; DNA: TGTGCCAGCAGTGATTCACTAGCAGGCTACGAGCAGTACTTC
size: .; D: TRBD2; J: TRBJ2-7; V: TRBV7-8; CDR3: CASSLAGLAGGSYEQYF; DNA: TGTGCCAGCAGCTTAGCCGGACTAGCGGGAGGCTCCTACGAGCAGTACTTC
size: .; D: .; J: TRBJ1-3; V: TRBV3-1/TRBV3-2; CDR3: CASSQIGGSGNTIYF; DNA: TGTGCCAGCAGCCAAATCGGGGGTTCCGGAAACACCATATATTTT
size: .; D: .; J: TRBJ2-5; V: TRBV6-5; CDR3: CASSSKTAQETQYF; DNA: TGTGCCAGCAGTTCAAAGACAGCCCAAGAGACCCAGTACTTC
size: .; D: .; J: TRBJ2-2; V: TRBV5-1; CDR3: CASSLAPLATGELFF; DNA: TGCGCCAGCAGCTTGGCCCCTTTAGCGACCGGGGAGCTGTTTTTT
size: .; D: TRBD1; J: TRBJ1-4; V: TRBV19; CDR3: CASSILEGQGVGKLFF; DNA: TGTGCCAGTAGTATATTAGAGGGACAGGGCGTCGGAAAACTGTTTTTT
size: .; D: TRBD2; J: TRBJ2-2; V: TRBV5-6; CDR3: CASSLLVAGITGELFF; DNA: TGTGCCAGCAGCTTATTGGTAGCGGGAATCACCGGGGAGCTGTTTTTT
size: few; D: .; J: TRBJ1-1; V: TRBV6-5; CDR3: CASSPFRGSEAFF; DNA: TGTGCCAGCAGCCCCTTTCGGGGATCTGAAGCTTTCTTT
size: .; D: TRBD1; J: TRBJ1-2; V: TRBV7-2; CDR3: CASSYGQGYGYTF; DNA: TGTGCCAGCAGCTACGGACAGGGATATGGCTACACCTTC
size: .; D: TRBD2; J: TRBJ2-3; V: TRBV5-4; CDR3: CASSRAWAGGSTDTQYF; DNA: TGTGCCAGCAGCCGGGCGTGGGCGGGAGGGAGCACAGATACGCAGTATTTT
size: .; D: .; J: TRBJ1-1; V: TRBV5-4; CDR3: CASSPPQGRRTEAFF; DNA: TGTGCCAGCAGCCCCCCCCAGGGGCGGAGGACTGAAGCTTTCTTT
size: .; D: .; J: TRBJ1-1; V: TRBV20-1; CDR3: CSASRVDTEAFF; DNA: TGCAGTGCTAGTCGAGTGGACACTGAAGCTTTCTTT
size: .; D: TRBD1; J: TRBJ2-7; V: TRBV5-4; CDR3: CASSHRDRGPHLYEQYF; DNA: TGTGCCAGCAGCCACCGGGACAGGGGACCCCACCTCTACGAGCAGTACTTC
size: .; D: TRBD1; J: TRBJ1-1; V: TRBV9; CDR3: CASSLLGTGGTEAFF; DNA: TGTGCCAGCAGCCTACTGGGGACAGGGGGGACTGAAGCTTTCTTT
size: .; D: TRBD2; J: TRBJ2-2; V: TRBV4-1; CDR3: CASSQGRTSGGRTGELFF; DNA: TGCGCCAGCAGCCAAGGTCGGACTAGCGGGGGGAGGACCGGGGAGCTGTTTTTT
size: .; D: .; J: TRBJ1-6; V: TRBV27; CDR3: CASTNSRTYNSPLHF; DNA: TGTGCCAGCACCAACAGTCGAACCTATAATTCACCCCTCCACTTT
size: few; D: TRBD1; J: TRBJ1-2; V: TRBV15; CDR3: CATSREGGTGGSYGYTF; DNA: TGTGCCACCAGCAGAGAAGGTGGGACAGGGGGGTCCTATGGCTACACCTTC
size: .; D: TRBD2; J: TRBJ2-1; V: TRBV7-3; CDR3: CASSLLAGGPGYNEQFF; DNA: TGTGCCAGCAGCTTACTAGCGGGAGGGCCAGGTTACAATGAGCAGTTCTTC
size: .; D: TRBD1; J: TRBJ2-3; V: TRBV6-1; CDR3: CASSDGTGYTDTQYF; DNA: TGTGCCAGCAGTGACGGGACAGGGTACACAGATACGCAGTATTTT
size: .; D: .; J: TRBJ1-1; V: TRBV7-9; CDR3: CASSSRQANTEAFF; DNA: TGTGCCAGCAGCTCTCGACAGGCGAACACTGAAGCTTTCTTT
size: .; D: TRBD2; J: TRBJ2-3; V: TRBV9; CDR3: CARLKASGKDTQYF; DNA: TGTGCCCGACTCAAGGCTAGCGGGAAAGATACGCAGTATTTT
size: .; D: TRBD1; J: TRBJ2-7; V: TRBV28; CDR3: CASSFIQGAYEQYF; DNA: TGTGCCAGCAGTTTCATACAGGGGGCTTACGAGCAGTACTTC
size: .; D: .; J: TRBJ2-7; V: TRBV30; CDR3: CAWSRGYEQYF; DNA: TGTGCCTGGAGTAGGGGTTACGAGCAGTACTTC